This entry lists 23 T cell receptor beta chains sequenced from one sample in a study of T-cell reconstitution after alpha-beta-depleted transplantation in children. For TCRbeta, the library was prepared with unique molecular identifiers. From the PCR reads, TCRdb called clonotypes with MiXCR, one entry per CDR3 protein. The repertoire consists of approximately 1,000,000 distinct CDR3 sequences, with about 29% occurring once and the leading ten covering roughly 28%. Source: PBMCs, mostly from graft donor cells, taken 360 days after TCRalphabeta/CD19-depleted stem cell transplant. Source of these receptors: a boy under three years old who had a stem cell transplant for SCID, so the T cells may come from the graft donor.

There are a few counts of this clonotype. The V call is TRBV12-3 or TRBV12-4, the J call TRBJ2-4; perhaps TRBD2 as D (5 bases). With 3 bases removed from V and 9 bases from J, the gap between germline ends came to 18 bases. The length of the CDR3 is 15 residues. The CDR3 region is CASSLRAAGDTIQYF. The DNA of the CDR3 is TGTGCCAGCAGTTTGCGGGCGGCAGGCGATACCATTCAGTACTTC.

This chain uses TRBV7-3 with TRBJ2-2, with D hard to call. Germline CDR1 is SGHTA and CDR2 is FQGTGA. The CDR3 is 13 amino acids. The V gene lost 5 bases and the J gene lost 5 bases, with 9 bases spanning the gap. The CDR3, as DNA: TGTGCCAGCAGCCCTCACGGTACCGGGGAGCTGTTTTTT. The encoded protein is CASSPHGTGELFF.

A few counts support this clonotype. CDR3 DNA: TGCGCCAGCAGCTTTTCGCCTGGAGGGGGGTACGAGCAGTACTTC. This codes for CASSFSPGGGYEQYF. The gene calls are TRBV5-1 and TRBJ2-7; D is possibly TRBD1 or TRBD2 (6 bases each). V was clipped by 2 bases and J by 4 bases, with 16 bases between them. The CDR3 is 15 residues long. Germline V gene lookup returns CDR1 SGHRS and CDR2 YFSETQ. Together with reference TRBV5-1 and TRBJ2-7, the CDR3 gives the full variable domain: KAGVTQTPRYLIKTRGQQVTLSCSPISGHRSVSWYQQTPGQGLQFLFEYFSETQRNKGNFPGRFSGRQFSNSRSEMNVSTLELGDSALYLCASSFSPGGGYEQYFGPGTRLTVT.

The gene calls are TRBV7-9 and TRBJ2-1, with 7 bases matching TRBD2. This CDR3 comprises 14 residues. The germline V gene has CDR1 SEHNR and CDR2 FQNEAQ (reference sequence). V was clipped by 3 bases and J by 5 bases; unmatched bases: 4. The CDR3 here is CASSFSGLDNEQFF. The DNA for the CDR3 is TGTGCCAGCAGCTTCTCAGGACTAGACAATGAGCAGTTCTTC.

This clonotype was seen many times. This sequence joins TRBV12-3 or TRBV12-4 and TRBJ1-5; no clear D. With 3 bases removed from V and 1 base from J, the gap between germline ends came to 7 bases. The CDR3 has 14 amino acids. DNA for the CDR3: TGTGCCAGCAGTTTCAGCGGGAGCAATCAGCCCCAGCATTTT. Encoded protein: CASSFSGSNQPQHF.

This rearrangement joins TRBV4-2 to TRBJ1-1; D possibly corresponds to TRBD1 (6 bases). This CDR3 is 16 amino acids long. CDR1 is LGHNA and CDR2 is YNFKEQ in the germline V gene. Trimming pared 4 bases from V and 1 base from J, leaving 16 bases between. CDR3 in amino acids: CASSPRSGGANTEAFF. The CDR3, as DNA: TGTGCCAGCAGCCCAAGAAGTGGGGGCGCGAACACTGAAGCTTTCTTT.

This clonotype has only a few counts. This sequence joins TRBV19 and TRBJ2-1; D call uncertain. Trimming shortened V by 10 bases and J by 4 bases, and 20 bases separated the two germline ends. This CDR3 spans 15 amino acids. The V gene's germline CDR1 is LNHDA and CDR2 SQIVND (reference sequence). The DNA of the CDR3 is TGTGCCACTTCCGAGGCAGGCCCTCCGTACAATGAGCAGTTCTTC. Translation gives CATSEAGPPYNEQFF.

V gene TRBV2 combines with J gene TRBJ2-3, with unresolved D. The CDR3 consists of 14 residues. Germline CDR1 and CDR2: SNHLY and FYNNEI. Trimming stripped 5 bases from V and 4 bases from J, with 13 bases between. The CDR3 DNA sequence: TGTGCCAGCAGTCCTAGAGGTTGGCCAGATACGCAGTATTTT. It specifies CASSPRGWPDTQYF.

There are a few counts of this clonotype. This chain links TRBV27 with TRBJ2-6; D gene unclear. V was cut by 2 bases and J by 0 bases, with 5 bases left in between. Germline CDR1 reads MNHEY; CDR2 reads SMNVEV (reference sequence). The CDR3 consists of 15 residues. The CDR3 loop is CASSLHLSGANVLTF. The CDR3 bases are TGTGCCAGCAGTTTACACCTCTCTGGGGCCAACGTCCTGACTTTC.

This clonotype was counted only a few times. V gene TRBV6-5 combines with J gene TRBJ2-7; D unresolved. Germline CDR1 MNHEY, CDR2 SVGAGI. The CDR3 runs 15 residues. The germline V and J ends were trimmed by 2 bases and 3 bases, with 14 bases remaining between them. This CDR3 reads CASSYKGELFYEQYF. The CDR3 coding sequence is TGTGCCAGCAGTTACAAGGGTGAATTGTTCTACGAGCAGTACTTC.

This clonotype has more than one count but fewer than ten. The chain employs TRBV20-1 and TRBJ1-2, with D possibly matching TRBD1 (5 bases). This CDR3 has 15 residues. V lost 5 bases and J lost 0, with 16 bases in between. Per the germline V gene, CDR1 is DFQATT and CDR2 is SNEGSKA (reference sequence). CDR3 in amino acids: CSAWKGALANYGYTF. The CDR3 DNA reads TGCAGTGCTTGGAAAGGGGCCCTTGCTAACTATGGCTACACCTTC.

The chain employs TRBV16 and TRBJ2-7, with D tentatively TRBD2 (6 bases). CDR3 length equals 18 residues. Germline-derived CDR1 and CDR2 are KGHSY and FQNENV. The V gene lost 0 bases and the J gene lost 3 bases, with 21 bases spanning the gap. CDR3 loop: CASSQSGSGRGPDYEQYF. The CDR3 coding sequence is TGTGCCAGCAGCCAATCTGGGTCGGGGCGGGGTCCCGACTACGAGCAGTACTTC.

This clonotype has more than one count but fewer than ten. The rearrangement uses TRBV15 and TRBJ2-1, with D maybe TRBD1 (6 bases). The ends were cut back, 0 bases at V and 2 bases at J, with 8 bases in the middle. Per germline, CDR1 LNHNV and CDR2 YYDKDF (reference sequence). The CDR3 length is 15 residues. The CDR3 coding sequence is TGTGCCACCAGCAGAGATCCAGGGGCCTACAATGAGCAGTTCTTC. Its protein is CATSRDPGAYNEQFF.

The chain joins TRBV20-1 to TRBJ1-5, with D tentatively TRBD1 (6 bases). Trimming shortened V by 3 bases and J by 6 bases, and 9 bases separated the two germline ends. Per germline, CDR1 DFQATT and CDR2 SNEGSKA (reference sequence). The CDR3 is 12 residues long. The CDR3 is CSASEGGQPQHF. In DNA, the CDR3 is TGCAGTGCTAGCGAGGGGGGTCAGCCCCAGCATTTT.

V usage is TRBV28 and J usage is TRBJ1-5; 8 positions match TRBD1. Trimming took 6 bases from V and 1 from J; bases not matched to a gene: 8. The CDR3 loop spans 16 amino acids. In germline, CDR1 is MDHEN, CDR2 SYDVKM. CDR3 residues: CASRDSNRGSNQPQHF. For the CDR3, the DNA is TGTGCCAGCAGGGATTCTAACAGGGGGAGCAATCAGCCCCAGCATTTT.

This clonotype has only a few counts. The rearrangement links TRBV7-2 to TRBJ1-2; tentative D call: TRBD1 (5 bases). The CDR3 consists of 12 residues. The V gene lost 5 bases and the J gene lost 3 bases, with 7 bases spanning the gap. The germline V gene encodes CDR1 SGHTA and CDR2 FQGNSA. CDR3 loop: CASSKTDYGYTF. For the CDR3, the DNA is TGTGCCAGCAGCAAGACAGACTATGGCTACACCTTC.

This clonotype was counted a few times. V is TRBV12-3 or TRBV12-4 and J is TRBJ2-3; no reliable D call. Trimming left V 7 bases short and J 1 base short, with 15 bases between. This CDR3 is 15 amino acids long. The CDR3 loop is CASTPRSPGTDTQYF. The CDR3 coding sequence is TGTGCCAGCACCCCCAGAAGCCCCGGCACAGATACGCAGTATTTT.

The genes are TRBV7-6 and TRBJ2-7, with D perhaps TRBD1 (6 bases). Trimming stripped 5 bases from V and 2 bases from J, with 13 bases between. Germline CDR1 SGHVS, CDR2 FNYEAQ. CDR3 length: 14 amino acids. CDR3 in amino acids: CASSKTGTTYEQYF. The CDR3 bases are TGTGCCAGCAGCAAAACCGGGACAACCTACGAGCAGTACTTC.

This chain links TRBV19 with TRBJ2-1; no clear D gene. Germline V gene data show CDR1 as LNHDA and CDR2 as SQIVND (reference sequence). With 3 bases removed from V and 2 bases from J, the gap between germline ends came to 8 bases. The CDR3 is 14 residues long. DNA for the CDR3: TGTGCCAGTAGTATGACCGGGCCCTACAATGAGCAGTTCTTC. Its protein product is CASSMTGPYNEQFF.

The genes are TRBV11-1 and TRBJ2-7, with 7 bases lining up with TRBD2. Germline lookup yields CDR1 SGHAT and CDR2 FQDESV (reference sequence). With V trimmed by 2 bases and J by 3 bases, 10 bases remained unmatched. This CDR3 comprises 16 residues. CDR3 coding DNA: TGTGCCAGCAGCTTAACAGCTGGCGGGAGCTTCTACGAGCAGTACTTC. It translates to CASSLTAGGSFYEQYF.

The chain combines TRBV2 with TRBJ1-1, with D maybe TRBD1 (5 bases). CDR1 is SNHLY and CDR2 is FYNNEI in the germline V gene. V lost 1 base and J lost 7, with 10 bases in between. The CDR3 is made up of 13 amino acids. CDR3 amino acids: CASSEGQGNEAFF. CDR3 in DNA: TGTGCCAGCAGTGAAGGGCAGGGTAATGAAGCTTTCTTT.

CDR3 protein: CASSPQYQGAKNIQYF. The CDR3 coding sequence is TGTGCCAGCAGCCCACAGTATCAGGGGGCCAAAAACATTCAGTACTTC. The chain couples TRBV11-1 to TRBJ2-4; tentative D call: TRBD1 (6 bases). Germline CDR1 SGHAT, CDR2 FQDESV (reference sequence). V was clipped by 5 bases and J by 1 base, with 15 bases between them. The CDR3 runs to 16 residues.

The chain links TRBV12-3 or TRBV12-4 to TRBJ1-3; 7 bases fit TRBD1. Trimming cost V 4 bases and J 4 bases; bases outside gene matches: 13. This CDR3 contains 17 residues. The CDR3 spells CASSSYGPGGNGNTIYF. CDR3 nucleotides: TGTGCCAGCAGTTCTTATGGCCCAGGGGGGAACGGAAACACCATATATTTT.